These 25 T cell receptor beta chains originate from one sample sequenced in a study of lymphopenia after photon versus proton radiotherapy. Assay: immunoSEQ multiplex PCR; the TCRdb copy retains only in-frame clones and omits some. This table has 40,000 to 55,000 clones, under 95% appearing once. Sequenced here: peripheral blood, sampled from a patient treated with photon-based radiotherapy. The receptor set was obtained from a woman aged 40 to 50 with cholangiocarcinoma.

The chain recombines TRBV11-2 with TRBJ1-1, with 7 bases aligning to TRBD1. The length of the CDR3 is 15 residues. The V gene end was trimmed by 5 bases and the J gene end by 1 base; junction bases not matched to a gene: 7. Germline V gene sequence: CDR1 SGHAT, CDR2 FQNNGV. The CDR3 reads CASSPTGTANTEAFF. CDR3 DNA sequence: TGTGCCAGCAGCCCAACCGGGACAGCGAACACTGAAGCTTTCTTT.

The chain carries TRBV30 and TRBJ2-5, with D unresolved. The CDR3 is made up of 15 amino acids. Germline V gene data show CDR1 as GTSNPN and CDR2 as SVGIG (reference sequence). Trimming cost V 4 bases and J 2 bases, with 17 bases left between them. The CDR3 bases are TGTGCCTGGAAGCCCCTTTTCCTCAGACAAGAGACCCAGTACTTC. Translating gives CAWKPLFLRQETQYF.

The chain has TRBV10-2 and TRBJ1-5; the match to TRBD1 covers 9 bases. The germline V gene has CDR1 WSHSY and CDR2 SAAADI. With 7 bases clipped from V and 4 bases from J, the junction kept 5 bases outside the gene matches. The CDR3 runs 14 residues. The CDR3 sequence: CASNPGQGNQPQHF. The CDR3 DNA reads TGCGCCAGCAACCCGGGACAGGGAAATCAGCCCCAGCATTTT.

The chain joins TRBV5-4 to TRBJ1-2, with D hard to call. The germline V and J ends were trimmed by 1 base and 0 bases, with 10 bases remaining between them. Germline V CDR1 and CDR2: SGHNT, YYREEE (reference sequence). The CDR3 extends over 15 amino acids. The CDR3 nucleotides read TGTGCCAGCAGCTTGTCCGCAGGAGCTAACTATGGCTACACCTTC. Its protein product is CASSLSAGANYGYTF.

The chain joins TRBV29-1 to TRBJ2-1; D not certain. The CDR3 consists of 13 residues. Trimming pared 5 bases from V and 9 bases from J, leaving 17 bases between. Germline lookup yields CDR1 SQVTM and CDR2 ANQGSEA. CDR3 amino acids: CSVPAWTVGEQFF. The CDR3 DNA is TGCAGCGTTCCCGCCTGGACGGTCGGTGAGCAGTTCTTC.

This chain links TRBV30 with TRBJ2-1; 8 bases are shared with TRBD2. CDR1 is GTSNPN and CDR2 is SVGIG in the germline V gene (reference sequence). Trimming at V came to 3 bases and at J to 6 bases, leaving 7 bases not matched to a gene. CDR3 length: 14 amino acids. This CDR3 is CAWRWPGGPNEQFF. The CDR3, as DNA: TGTGCCTGGAGATGGCCGGGGGGGCCCAATGAGCAGTTCTTC.

The chain uses TRBV19 and TRBJ1-1; D is perhaps TRBD1 (5 bases). Between the trimmed V and J ends, which lost 6 bases and 4 bases, there was a span of 12 bases. Germline CDR1 reads LNHDA; CDR2 reads SQIVND (reference sequence). The CDR3 contains 13 residues. CDR3 in amino acids: CASSPGRSTEAFF. The CDR3 coding sequence is TGTGCCAGTAGCCCGGGACGGTCCACTGAAGCTTTCTTT.

The chain recombines TRBV7-9 with TRBJ2-7; D unresolved. The germline V gene has CDR1 SEHNR and CDR2 FQNEAQ (reference sequence). Deletions cut 5 bases from V and 0 bases from J, with 11 bases between. This CDR3 has 14 residues. The CDR3 protein is CASSRLRDSYEQYF. DNA for the CDR3: TGTGCCAGCAGCAGATTACGAGACTCCTACGAGCAGTACTTC.

The J gene is TRBJ1-1, the V gene TRBV7-2; D remains ambiguous. CDR3 length: 14 amino acids. Germline CDR1 reads SGHTA; CDR2 reads FQGNSA. Trimming removed 3 bases at V and 3 bases at J, with 11 bases between. The CDR3 DNA reads TGTGCCAGCAGCTTCCCATCTTGGGACACTGAAGCTTTCTTT. Residues: CASSFPSWDTEAFF.

V is TRBV16 and J is TRBJ2-7; D is perhaps TRBD1 (5 bases). This CDR3 comprises 14 residues. CDR1 and CDR2 (germline): KGHSY, FQNENV. Trimming left V 7 bases short and J 2 bases short, with 15 bases between. The CDR3 DNA reads as TGTGCCAGCAAGATCTCGACAGAAGCCTACGAGCAGTACTTC. It translates to CASKISTEAYEQYF.

The CDR3 spells CASSQDLAQVQLDTQYF. The CDR3, as DNA: TGCGCCAGCAGCCAAGATCTTGCTCAGGTGCAGTTAGATACGCAGTATTTT. The V gene is TRBV4-3, the J gene TRBJ2-3; no firm D call. Trimming removed 0 bases from V and 5 bases from J, with 18 bases in between. The CDR3 has 17 amino acids. CDR1 is LGHNA and CDR2 is YSLEER in the germline V gene.

This clone showed up just once. This chain links TRBV27 with TRBJ1-1; D not certain. CDR1 is MNHEY, CDR2 SMNVEV, per germline (reference sequence). This CDR3 is built from 13 residues. V was pared by 5 bases and J by 1 base, with 8 bases between. This CDR3 reads CASSGRPNTEAFF. CDR3 in DNA: TGTGCCAGCAGTGGACGGCCGAACACTGAAGCTTTCTTT.

This rearrangement joins TRBV5-6 to TRBJ1-1; D unresolved. V was pared by 1 base and J by 3 bases, with 10 bases between. The CDR3 is 14 residues long. The V gene's germline CDR1 is SGHDT and CDR2 YYEEEE. The CDR3 DNA reads TGTGCCAGCAGCTTGTCGGACGGTTACACTGAAGCTTTCTTT. Its protein product is CASSLSDGYTEAFF.

The chain recombines TRBV19 with TRBJ1-3; tentatively, D is TRBD1 (5 bases). Between the trimmed V and J ends, which lost 7 bases and 0 bases, there was a span of 25 bases. Per the germline V gene, CDR1 is LNHDA and CDR2 is SQIVND (reference sequence). The CDR3 spans 19 residues. The CDR3 sequence is CASNSRRGEATSSGNTIYF. The CDR3 DNA is TGTGCCAGTAATTCCCGGAGAGGGGAGGCCACGAGCTCTGGAAACACCATATATTTT.

This clone is a singleton in its sample. This rearrangement joins TRBV10-3 to TRBJ2-2, with D tentatively TRBD2 (7 bases). Trimming left V 11 bases short and J 3 bases short, with 16 bases between. The CDR3 covers 14 residues. Germline CDR1 and CDR2: ENHRY and SYGVKD. The CDR3 loop is CAVRGGRDTGELFF. Here the CDR3 DNA reads TGTGCCGTCCGAGGGGGGAGGGACACCGGGGAGCTGTTTTTT.

V is TRBV30 and J is TRBJ1-1, with D uncertain. The V end was cut by 3 bases, the J end by 11 bases, with 19 bases between. The CDR3 contains 13 residues. The germline V gene encodes CDR1 GTSNPN and CDR2 SVGIG (reference sequence). CDR3 region: CAWRHTSLGDAFF. The CDR3 DNA follows: TGTGCCTGGAGACACACCTCCCTTGGTGACGCTTTCTTT. The variable domain in full, completed from reference TRBV30 and TRBJ1-1, reads SQTIHQWPATLVQPVGSPLSLECTVEGTSNPNLYWYRQAAGRGLQLLFYSVGIGQISSEVPQNLSASRPQDRQFILSSKKLLLSDSGFYLCAWRHTSLGDAFFGQGTRLTVV.

This chain joins TRBV25-1 and TRBJ2-1; 9 bases agree with TRBD2. Trimming removed 3 bases from V and 4 bases from J; junction bases left unmatched: 4. In germline, CDR1 is MGHDK, CDR2 SYGVNS. The CDR3 contains 15 residues. DNA for the CDR3: TGTGCCAGCAGTGATCCCAGCGGGAGGTACAATGAGCAGTTCTTC. Encoded protein: CASSDPSGRYNEQFF. The complete variable domain, with remaining parts taken from reference TRBV25-1 and TRBJ2-1, reads EADIYQTPRYLVIGTGKKITLECSQTMGHDKMYWYQQDPGMELHLIHYSYGVNSTEKGDLSSESTVSRIRTEHFPLTLESARPSHTSQYLCASSDPSGRYNEQFFGPGTRLTVL.

V gene TRBV29-1 combines with J gene TRBJ1-2; unclear D gene. The CDR3 runs 12 residues. Between the trimmed V and J ends, which lost 2 bases and 2 bases, there was a span of 6 bases. Germline-derived CDR1 and CDR2 are SQVTM and ANQGSEA. For the CDR3, the DNA is TGCAGCGTTGAATGGGAGAACTATGGCTACACCTTC. It specifies CSVEWENYGYTF.

J is TRBJ1-5 and V is TRBV6-5; TRBD1 might be the D (6 bases). Trimming stripped 4 bases from V and 4 bases from J, with 11 bases between. Germline loops: CDR1 MNHEY, CDR2 SVGAGI. The CDR3 covers 14 residues. CDR3 protein: CASSSGAFNQPQHF. In DNA, the CDR3 is TGTGCCAGCAGTTCGGGGGCCTTTAATCAGCCCCAGCATTTT.

The chain links TRBV6-1 to TRBJ2-7, with unresolved D. This CDR3 has 14 amino acids. Trimming pared 2 bases from V and 0 bases from J, leaving 8 bases between. Per germline, CDR1 MNHNS and CDR2 SASEGT. The CDR3 DNA reads TGTGCCAGCAGTGAATCCCTGAGCTCCTACGAGCAGTACTTC. It specifies CASSESLSSYEQYF.

The chain carries TRBV7-9 and TRBJ1-3, with unresolved D. Trimming removed 0 bases from V and 4 bases from J, with 7 bases in between. The CDR3 has 14 residues. In germline, CDR1 is SEHNR, CDR2 FQNEAQ (reference sequence). As DNA, the CDR3 is TGTGCCAGCAGCTTAGCGTCCGGAGGAAACACCATATATTTT. It encodes CASSLASGGNTIYF.

V usage is TRBV5-1 and J usage is TRBJ2-2, with D perhaps assigned TRBD1 or TRBD2 (6 bases each). Germline values: CDR1 SGHRS, CDR2 YFSETQ. The CDR3 has 15 residues. The V gene lost 2 bases and the J gene lost 3 bases, with 11 bases spanning the gap. In DNA form, the CDR3 reads TGCGCCAGCAGCTTCAGGGGAGGCGACACCGGGGAGCTGTTTTTT. Translating gives CASSFRGGDTGELFF.

For this clone: At one of its ends the junction is not consistent with the germline gene, which may arise from a read error. The rearrangement links TRBV6-6 to TRBJ2-7; D remains ambiguous. From germline, CDR1 is MNHNY and CDR2 SVGAGI (reference sequence). CDR3 size: 9 residues. The CDR3 here is CASSPPWGF. Written as DNA, the CDR3 is TGTGCCAGCAGTCCCCCTTGGGGCTTC.

V and J are TRBV4-1 and TRBJ1-2; D is uncertain. Germline V lookup: CDR1 MGHRA, CDR2 YSYEKL. Trimming cost V 0 bases and J 2 bases, with 4 bases left between them. This CDR3 region has 13 residues. The CDR3: CASSQEGNYGYTF. The CDR3 coding sequence is TGCGCCAGCAGCCAAGAGGGCAACTATGGCTACACCTTC.

J is TRBJ1-2 and V is TRBV30; D is perhaps TRBD1 (5 bases). Trimming shortened V by 4 bases and J by 4 bases, and 13 bases separated the two germline ends. The CDR3 has 13 residues. Germline loops: CDR1 GTSNPN, CDR2 SVGIG (reference sequence). CDR3 bases: TGTGCCTGGACAGAAAGGGGACCCTATGGCTACACCTTC. It yields the protein CAWTERGPYGYTF.